Each of the 4 T cell receptor beta chains below was sequenced from the same sample in a study of T cell responses to AZD1222 COVID-19 vaccine. Here immunoSEQ multiplex PCR was the method, and the copy in TCRdb shows in-frame clones only, minus some. Of some 150,000 clones in the sample, approximately 94% were seen once. Sequences were derived from peripheral blood, sampled on day 0 of AZD1222 vaccination. The receptors derive from an adult in good health.

This sequence joins TRBV7-2 and TRBJ1-1; 10 positions agree with TRBD1. This CDR3 spans 15 amino acids. Losses at the gene ends were 5 bases for V and 3 bases for J; bases not matched to a gene: 6. CDR1 is SGHTA and CDR2 is FQGNSA in the germline V gene. The CDR3: CASSTRQGADTEAFF. As DNA, the CDR3 is TGTGCCAGCAGCACCCGACAGGGGGCAGACACTGAAGCTTTCTTT.

This rearrangement joins TRBV4-2 to TRBJ2-7, with D perhaps TRBD2 (5 bases). Trimming took 2 bases from V and 5 from J, leaving 13 bases between them. The CDR3 is 14 amino acids. The V gene's germline CDR1 is LGHNA and CDR2 YNFKEQ. For the CDR3, the DNA is TGTGCCAGCAGCCAAAAAATCGGACTTGACGAGCAGTACTTC. Protein sequence: CASSQKIGLDEQYF.

The J gene is TRBJ2-7, the V gene TRBV11-2; 9 nucleotides line up with TRBD2. CDR1 is SGHAT, CDR2 FQNNGV, per germline. The CDR3 extends over 15 amino acids. The junction had 4 bases not matched to a gene; V was cut back by 4 bases and J by 0 bases. The CDR3 loop is CASSSLRGGSYEQYF. DNA for the CDR3: TGTGCCAGCAGCTCGCTGCGGGGGGGCTCCTACGAGCAGTACTTC.

This clone was observed once. The CDR3 bases are TGTGCCAGCAGTCTCGCAGGGAATGGCTACACCTTC. Its protein is CASSLAGNGYTF. V is TRBV12-3 or TRBV12-4 and J is TRBJ1-2; possible D gene TRBD1, 5 bases. This CDR3 has 12 residues. Trimming stripped 5 bases from V and 6 bases from J, with 10 bases between.